Included here is one T cell receptor (beta chain) sequence, with context. This sample is drawn from a study of response to subunit inactivated influenza vaccine. V was pared by 2 bases and J by 6 bases, with 11 bases between. CDR3 length: 14 amino acids. Germline loops: CDR1 MNHEY, CDR2 SVGEGT. Using its own MiXCR run on the RT-PCR reads, TCRdb lists one record per CDR3 protein. Among about 570,000 distinct CDR3 sequences listed, roughly 12% were seen once. These data were also filed under a second study, of T cells expressing NK-cell markers. As that report states: cDNA encoding TCR beta was synthesized via 5'RACE template switching incorporating UMIs. Sequencing covered eight donors, seven HCMV-seropositive and one seronegative. Dominant NKG2C+ clonotypes made up roughly 1.0-7.0% of CD8+ T cells in several donors. Where a handful of donors were concerned, these clonotypes also led the CD3+CD56-NKG2C+ fraction. Uncertainty persisted over the HCMV specificity of expanded NKG2C+ T cell clones.

The specimen was PBMCs from blood, collected on the day of vaccination. The receptor was isolated from a man aged 50-59 years who received an inactivated influenza vaccine. This chain uses TRBV6-2 or TRBV6-3 with TRBJ2-1; D not certain. The CDR3 sequence is CASSYNLIFNEQFF. CDR3 nucleotides: TGTGCCAGCAGTTACAACCTTATTTTCAATGAGCAGTTCTTC.